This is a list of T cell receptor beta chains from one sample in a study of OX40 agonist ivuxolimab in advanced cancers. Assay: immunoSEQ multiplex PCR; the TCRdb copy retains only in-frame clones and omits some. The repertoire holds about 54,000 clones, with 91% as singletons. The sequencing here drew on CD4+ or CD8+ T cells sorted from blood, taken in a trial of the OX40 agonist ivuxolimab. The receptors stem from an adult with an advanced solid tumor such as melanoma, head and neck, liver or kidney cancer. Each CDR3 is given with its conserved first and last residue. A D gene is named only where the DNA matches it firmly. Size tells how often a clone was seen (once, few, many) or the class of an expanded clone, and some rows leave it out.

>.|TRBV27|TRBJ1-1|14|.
CASSLLQGSTEAFF
TGTGCCAGCAGTCTCTTACAAGGGTCCACTGAAGCTTTCTTT
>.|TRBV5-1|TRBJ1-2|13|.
CASSLAWGNGYTF
TGCGCCAGCAGCTTGGCGTGGGGAAATGGCTACACCTTC
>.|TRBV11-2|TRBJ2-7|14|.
CASSWDGSSYEQYF
TGTGCCAGCAGTTGGGACGGTAGCTCCTACGAGCAGTACTTC
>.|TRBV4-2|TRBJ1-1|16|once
CASSQAFRGRYTEAFF
TGTGCCAGCAGCCAAGCATTCAGGGGAAGGTATACTGAAGCTTTCTTT
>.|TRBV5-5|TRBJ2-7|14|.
CASSSDAFYYEQYF
TGTGCCAGCAGCTCGGACGCATTTTACTACGAGCAGTACTTC
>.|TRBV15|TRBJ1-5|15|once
CATSRSQGGNQPQHF
TGTGCCACCAGCAGATCCCAGGGAGGTAATCAGCCCCAGCATTTT
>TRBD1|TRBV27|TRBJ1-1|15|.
CASSVSGQGGTEAFF
TGTGCCAGCAGTGTGAGCGGACAGGGAGGCACTGAAGCTTTCTTT
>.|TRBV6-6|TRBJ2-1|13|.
CASSYERSLEQFF
TGTGCCAGCAGTTACGAGAGATCCTTAGAGCAGTTCTTC
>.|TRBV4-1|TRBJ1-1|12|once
CASSQVGIGAFF
TGCGCCAGCAGCCAAGTAGGAATTGGAGCTTTCTTT
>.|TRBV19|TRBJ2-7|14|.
CASSTGDVAYEQYF
TGTGCCAGTAGTACGGGAGATGTTGCCTACGAGCAGTACTTC
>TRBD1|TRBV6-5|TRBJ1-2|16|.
CASSYASTGRGYGYTF
TGTGCCAGCAGTTACGCGTCGACAGGGCGCGGGTATGGCTACACCTTC
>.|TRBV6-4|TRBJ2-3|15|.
CASSDQAGSTDTQYF
TGTGCCAGCAGTGACCAAGCGGGTAGCACAGATACGCAGTATTTT
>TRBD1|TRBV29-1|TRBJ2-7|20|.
CSVVYGVGQGAFTGAYEQYF
TGCAGCGTTGTTTACGGAGTTGGACAGGGGGCATTTACGGGTGCCTACGAGCAGTACTTC
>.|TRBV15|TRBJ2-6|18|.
CATRDYGVPKPGANVLTF
TGTGCCACCAGAGACTATGGTGTCCCTAAACCTGGGGCCAACGTCCTGACTTTC
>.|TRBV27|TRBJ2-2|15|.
CASSRGTRNTGELFF
TGTGCCAGCAGTCGGGGAACGCGGAACACCGGGGAGCTGTTTTTT
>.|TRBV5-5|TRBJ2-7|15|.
CASSFGDFSPYEQYF
TGTGCCAGCAGCTTCGGGGATTTCTCCCCCTACGAGCAGTACTTC
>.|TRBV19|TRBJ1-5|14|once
CASSGRGENQPQHF
TGTGCCAGTAGTGGTCGGGGGGAGAATCAGCCCCAGCATTTT
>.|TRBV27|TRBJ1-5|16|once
CASSLSRGGSNQPQHF
TGTGCCAGCAGTTTATCTAGGGGAGGTAGCAATCAGCCCCAGCATTTT
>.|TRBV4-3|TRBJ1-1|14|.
CASSQRGLNTEAFF
TGCGCCAGCAGCCAGAGGGGTTTGAACACTGAAGCTTTCTTT
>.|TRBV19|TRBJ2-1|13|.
CASSAVAANEQFF
TGTGCCAGTAGTGCAGTGGCAGCCAATGAGCAGTTCTTC
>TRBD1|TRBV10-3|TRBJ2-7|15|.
CAISEPDRVPYEQYF
TGTGCCATCAGTGAACCGGACAGGGTACCCTACGAGCAGTACTTC
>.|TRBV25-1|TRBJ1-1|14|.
CASSTQGGGTEAFF
TGTGCCAGCAGCACACAGGGTGGAGGTACTGAAGCTTTCTTT
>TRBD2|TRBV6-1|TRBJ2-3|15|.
CASRGTAGGTDTQYF
TGTGCCAGCAGAGGAACAGCGGGAGGCACAGATACGCAGTATTTT
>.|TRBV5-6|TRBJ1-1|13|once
CASSLVLTVEAFF
TGTGCCAGCAGCTTGGTTTTAACGGTAGAAGCTTTCTTT
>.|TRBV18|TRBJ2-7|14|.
CASSPLQGNYEQYF
TGTGCCAGCTCACCGCTACAGGGAAACTACGAGCAGTACTTC
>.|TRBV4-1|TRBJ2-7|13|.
CASSPRDTYEQYF
TGCGCCAGCAGCCCCCGGGACACCTACGAGCAGTACTTC
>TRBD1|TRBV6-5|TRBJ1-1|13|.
CASSPGQGLEAFF
TGTGCCAGCAGCCCGGGACAGGGGTTGGAAGCTTTCTTT
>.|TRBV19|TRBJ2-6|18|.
CASSMVGRVLSGANVLTF
TGTGCCAGTAGTATGGTCGGCAGGGTACTCTCTGGGGCCAACGTCCTGACTTTC
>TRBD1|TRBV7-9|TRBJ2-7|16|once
CASSPQQGAVFGEQYF
TGTGCCAGCAGCCCACAACAGGGGGCTGTCTTCGGCGAGCAGTACTTC
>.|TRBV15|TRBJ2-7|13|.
CATSRDRDYEQYF
TGTGCCACCAGCAGAGATAGGGACTACGAGCAGTACTTC
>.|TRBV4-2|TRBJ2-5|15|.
CASSQELADGETQYF
TGTGCCAGCAGCCAAGAACTCGCCGACGGGGAGACCCAGTACTTC
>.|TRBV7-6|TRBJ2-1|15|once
CASSTDGSSYNEQFF
TGTGCCAGCAGTACCGACGGGAGCTCCTACAATGAGCAGTTCTTC
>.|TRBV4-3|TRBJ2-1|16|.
CASSQGATSSYNEQFF
TGCGCCAGCAGCCAAGGTGCGACCTCTAGCTACAATGAGCAGTTCTTC
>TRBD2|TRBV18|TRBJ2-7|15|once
CASSPSGGSPYEQYF
TGTGCCAGCTCACCTTCGGGGGGGTCCCCCTACGAGCAGTACTTC
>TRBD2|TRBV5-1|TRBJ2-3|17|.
CASSLLPRGLAKDTQYF
TGCGCCAGCAGCTTACTCCCTAGGGGACTAGCTAAGGATACGCAGTATTTT
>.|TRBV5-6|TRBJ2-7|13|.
CASSLGQSYEQYF
TGTGCCAGCAGCTTGGGACAGAGCTACGAGCAGTACTTC
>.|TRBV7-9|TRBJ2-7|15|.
CASSLVIDSIYEQYF
TGTGCCAGCAGCTTAGTAATCGACAGTATCTACGAGCAGTACTTC
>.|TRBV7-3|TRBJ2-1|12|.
CASSDRYNEQFF
TGTGCCAGCAGCGACAGATACAATGAGCAGTTCTTC
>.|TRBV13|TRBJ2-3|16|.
CASSADHRSGTDTQYF
TGTGCCAGCAGCGCAGACCATAGGAGTGGCACAGATACGCAGTATTTT
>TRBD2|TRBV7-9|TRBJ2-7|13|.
CASSPGLYYEQYF
TGTGCCAGCAGCCCGGGACTATACTACGAGCAGTACTTC
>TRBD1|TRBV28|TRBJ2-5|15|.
CASSFDRGTQETQYF
TGTGCCAGCAGTTTCGACAGGGGAACACAAGAGACCCAGTACTTC
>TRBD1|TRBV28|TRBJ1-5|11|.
CASSSGGPQHF
TGTGCCAGCAGTTCAGGGGGGCCCCAGCATTTT
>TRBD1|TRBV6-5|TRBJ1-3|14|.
CASSQTGAGNTIYF
TGTGCCAGCAGTCAGACAGGGGCTGGAAACACCATATATTTT
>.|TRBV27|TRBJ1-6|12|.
CASSLYNSPLHF
TGTGCCAGCAGTTTATATAATTCACCCCTCCACTTT
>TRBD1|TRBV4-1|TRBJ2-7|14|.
CASSSRDRGPEQYF
TGCGCCAGCAGCAGTCGGGACAGGGGACCCGAGCAGTACTTC
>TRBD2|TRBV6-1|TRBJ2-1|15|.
CASSATSGTYNEQFF
TGTGCCAGCAGTGCGACTAGCGGAACCTACAATGAGCAGTTCTTC
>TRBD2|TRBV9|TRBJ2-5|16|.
CASSVDAFAGGETQYF
TGTGCCAGCAGCGTAGACGCTTTTGCGGGGGGAGAGACCCAGTACTTC
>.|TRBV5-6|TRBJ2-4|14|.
CASSLLGAKNIQYF
TGTGCCAGCAGCTTGTTGGGAGCCAAAAACATTCAGTACTTC
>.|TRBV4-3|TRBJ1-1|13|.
CASSQDPNTEAFF
TGCGCCAGCAGCCAAGATCCGAACACTGAAGCTTTCTTT
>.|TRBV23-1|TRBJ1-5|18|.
CASSQYTGIWFLNQPQHF
TGCGCCAGCAGTCAGTATACGGGTATCTGGTTCCTCAATCAGCCCCAGCATTTT
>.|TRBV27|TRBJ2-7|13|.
CASSLGREFEQYF
TGTGCCAGCAGTTTAGGCAGAGAGTTCGAGCAGTACTTC